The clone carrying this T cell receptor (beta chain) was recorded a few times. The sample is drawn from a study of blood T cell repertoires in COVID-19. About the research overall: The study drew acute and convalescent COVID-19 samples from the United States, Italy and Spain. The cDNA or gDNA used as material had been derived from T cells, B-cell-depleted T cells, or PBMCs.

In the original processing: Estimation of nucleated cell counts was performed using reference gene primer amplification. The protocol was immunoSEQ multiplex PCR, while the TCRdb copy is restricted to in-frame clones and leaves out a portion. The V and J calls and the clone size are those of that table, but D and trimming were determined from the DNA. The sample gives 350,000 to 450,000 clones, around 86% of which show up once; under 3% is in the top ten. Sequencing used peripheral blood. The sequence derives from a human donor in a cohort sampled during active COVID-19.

The CDR3 region is CASSWTSGSGEQYF. CDR3 sequence (DNA): TGTGCCAGCAGTTGGACTAGCGGGAGTGGGGAGCAGTACTTC. V gene TRBV2 combines with J gene TRBJ2-7, with 13 bases that match TRBD2. Germline-derived CDR1 and CDR2 are SNHLY and FYNNEI. The CDR3 runs 14 residues. V dropped 5 bases and J dropped 7; count of bases not matched to a gene: 5.